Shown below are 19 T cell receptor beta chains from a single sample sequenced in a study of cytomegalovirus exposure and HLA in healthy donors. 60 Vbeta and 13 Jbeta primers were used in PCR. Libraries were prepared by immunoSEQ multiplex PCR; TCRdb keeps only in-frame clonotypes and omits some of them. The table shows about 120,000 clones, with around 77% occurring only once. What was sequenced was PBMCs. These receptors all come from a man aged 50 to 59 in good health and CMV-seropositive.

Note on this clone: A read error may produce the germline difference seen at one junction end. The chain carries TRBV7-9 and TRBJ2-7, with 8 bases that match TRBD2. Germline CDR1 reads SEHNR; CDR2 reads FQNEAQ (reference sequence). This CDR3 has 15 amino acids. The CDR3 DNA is TGTTCCAGCAGATTAACGGGCGGGGGGCCCTACGAGCAGTACTTC. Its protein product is CSSRLTGGGPYEQYF.

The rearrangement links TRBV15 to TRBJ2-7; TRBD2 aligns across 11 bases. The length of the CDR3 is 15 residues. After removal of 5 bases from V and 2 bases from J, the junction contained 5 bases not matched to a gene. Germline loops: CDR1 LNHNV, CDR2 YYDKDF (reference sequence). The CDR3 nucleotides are TGTGCCACCAGCGAGGGACTAGCGGAGACCTACGAGCAGTACTTC. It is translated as CATSEGLAETYEQYF.

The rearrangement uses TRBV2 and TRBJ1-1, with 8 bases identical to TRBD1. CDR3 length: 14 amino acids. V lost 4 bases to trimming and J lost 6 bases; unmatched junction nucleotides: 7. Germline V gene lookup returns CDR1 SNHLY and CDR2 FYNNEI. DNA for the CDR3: TGTGCCAGCAGTGGACCGGACAGGGCTGCTGAAGCTTTCTTT. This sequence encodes CASSGPDRAAEAFF.

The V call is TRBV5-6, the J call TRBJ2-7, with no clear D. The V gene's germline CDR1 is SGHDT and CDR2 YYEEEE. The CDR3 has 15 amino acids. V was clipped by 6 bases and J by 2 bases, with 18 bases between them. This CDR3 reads CASTFSRLITYEQYF. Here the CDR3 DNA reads TGTGCCAGCACCTTCTCACGACTCATAACCTACGAGCAGTACTTC.

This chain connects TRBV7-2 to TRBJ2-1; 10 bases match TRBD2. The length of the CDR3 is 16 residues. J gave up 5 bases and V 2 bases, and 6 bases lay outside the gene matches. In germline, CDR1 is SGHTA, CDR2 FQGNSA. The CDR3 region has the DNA TGTGCCAGCAGCTTACCCATAGCGGGAGGAGACAATGAGCAGTTCTTC. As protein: CASSLPIAGGDNEQFF.

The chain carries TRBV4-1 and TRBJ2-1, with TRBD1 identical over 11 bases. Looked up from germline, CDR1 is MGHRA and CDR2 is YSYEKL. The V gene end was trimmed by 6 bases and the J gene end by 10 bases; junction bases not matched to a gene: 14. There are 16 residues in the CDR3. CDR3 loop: CASRPPTGTGGNEQFF. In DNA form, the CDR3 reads TGCGCCAGCAGACCACCTACCGGGACAGGGGGTAACGAGCAGTTCTTC.

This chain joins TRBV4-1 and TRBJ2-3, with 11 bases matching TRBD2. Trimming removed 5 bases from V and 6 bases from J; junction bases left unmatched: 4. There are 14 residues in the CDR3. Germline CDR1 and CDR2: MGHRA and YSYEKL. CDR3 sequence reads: CASSIAGGLDTQYF. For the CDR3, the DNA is TGCGCCAGCAGCATAGCGGGGGGGCTGGATACGCAGTATTTT.

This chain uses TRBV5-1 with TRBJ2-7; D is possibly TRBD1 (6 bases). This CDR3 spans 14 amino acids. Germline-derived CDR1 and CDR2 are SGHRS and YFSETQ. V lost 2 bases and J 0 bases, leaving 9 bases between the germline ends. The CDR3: CASSFSGVSYEQYF. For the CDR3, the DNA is TGCGCCAGCAGCTTCTCAGGGGTCTCCTACGAGCAGTACTTC.

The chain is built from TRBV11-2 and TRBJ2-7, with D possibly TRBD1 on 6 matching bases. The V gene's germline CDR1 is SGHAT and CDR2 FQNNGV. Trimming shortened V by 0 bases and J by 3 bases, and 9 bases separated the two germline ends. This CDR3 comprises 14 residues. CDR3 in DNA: TGTGCCAGCAGCTTAGAGTCCAGGGGCTACGAGCAGTACTTC. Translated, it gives CASSLESRGYEQYF.

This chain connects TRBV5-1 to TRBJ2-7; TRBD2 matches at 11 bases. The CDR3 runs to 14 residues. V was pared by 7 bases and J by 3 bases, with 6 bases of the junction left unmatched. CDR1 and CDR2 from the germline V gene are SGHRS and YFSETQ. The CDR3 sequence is CASRGGTSGYEQYF. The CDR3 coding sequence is TGCGCCAGCCGGGGAGGGACTAGCGGCTACGAGCAGTACTTC. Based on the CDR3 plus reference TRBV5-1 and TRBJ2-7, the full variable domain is KAGVTQTPRYLIKTRGQQVTLSCSPISGHRSVSWYQQTPGQGLQFLFEYFSETQRNKGNFPGRFSGRQFSNSRSEMNVSTLELGDSALYLCASRGGTSGYEQYFGPGTRLTVT.

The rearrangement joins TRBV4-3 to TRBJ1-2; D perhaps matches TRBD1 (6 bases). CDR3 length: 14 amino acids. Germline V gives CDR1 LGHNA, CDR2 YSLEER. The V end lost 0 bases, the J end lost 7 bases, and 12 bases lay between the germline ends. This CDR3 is CASSQEMGAGGYTF. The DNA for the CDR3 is TGCGCCAGCAGCCAAGAAATGGGGGCAGGTGGCTACACCTTC.

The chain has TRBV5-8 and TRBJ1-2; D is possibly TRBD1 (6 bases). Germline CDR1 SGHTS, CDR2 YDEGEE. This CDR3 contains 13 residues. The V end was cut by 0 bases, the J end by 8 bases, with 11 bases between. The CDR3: CASSLARGGGYTF. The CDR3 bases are TGTGCCAGCAGCTTGGCCAGGGGCGGCGGCTACACCTTC.

The CDR3 spells CASSDQSGGNYCEQYF. The CDR3 coding sequence is TGTGCCAGCAGTGACCAGAGCGGGGGAAATTATTGCGAGCAGTACTTC. V is TRBV6-4 and J is TRBJ2-7; 8 nucleotides line up with TRBD2. Germline V CDR1 and CDR2: MRHNA, SNTAGT. V lost 2 bases, J lost 6 bases, and 12 bases stayed unmatched. The CDR3 contains 16 residues.

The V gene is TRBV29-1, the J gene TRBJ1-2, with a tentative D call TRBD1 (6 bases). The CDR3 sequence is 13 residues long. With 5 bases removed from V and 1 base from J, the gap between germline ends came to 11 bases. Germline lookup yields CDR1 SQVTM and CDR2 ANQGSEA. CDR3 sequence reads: CSVLTGSNYGYTF. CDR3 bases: TGCAGCGTTCTGACAGGAAGTAACTATGGCTACACCTTC.

The CDR3 region has the DNA TGTGCCAGCAGTTCCGGACTAGCGGGGGATGGTGAGACCCAGTACTTC. It is translated as CASSSGLAGDGETQYF. The chain couples TRBV2 to TRBJ2-5; 13 bases are shared with TRBD2. The length of the CDR3 is 16 residues. The J segment lost 5 bases and the V segment lost 5 bases, leaving 8 bases of the junction unmatched. Looked up from germline, CDR1 is SNHLY and CDR2 is FYNNEI.

CDR3 protein: CASSWGGDGYTF. The CDR3 DNA reads TGTGCCAGCAGCTGGGGGGGCGATGGCTACACCTTC. The chain has TRBV11-2 and TRBJ1-2; D may be TRBD1 (6 bases). CDR3 size: 12 residues. V lost 4 bases, J lost 6 bases, and 9 bases lay in between. Per germline, CDR1 SGHAT and CDR2 FQNNGV.

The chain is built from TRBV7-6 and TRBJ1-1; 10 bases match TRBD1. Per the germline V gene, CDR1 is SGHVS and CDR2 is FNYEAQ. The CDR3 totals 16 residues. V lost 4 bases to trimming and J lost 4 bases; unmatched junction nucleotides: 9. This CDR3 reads CASSSDRGGVGTEAFF. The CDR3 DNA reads TGTGCCAGCAGCTCGGACAGGGGGGGAGTAGGCACTGAAGCTTTCTTT.

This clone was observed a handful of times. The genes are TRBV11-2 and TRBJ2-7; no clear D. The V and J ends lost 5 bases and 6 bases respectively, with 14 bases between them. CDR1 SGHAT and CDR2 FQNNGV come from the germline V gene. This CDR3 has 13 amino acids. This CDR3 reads CASSPGTFGEQYF. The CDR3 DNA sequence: TGTGCCAGCAGCCCGGGTACCTTCGGCGAGCAGTACTTC.

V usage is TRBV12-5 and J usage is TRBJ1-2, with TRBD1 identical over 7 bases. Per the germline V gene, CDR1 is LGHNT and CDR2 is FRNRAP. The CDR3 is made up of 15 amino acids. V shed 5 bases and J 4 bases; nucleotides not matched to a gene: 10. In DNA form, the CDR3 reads TGTGCTAGTGGTCCACCGTTACAGGGGCCCTATGGCTACACCTTC. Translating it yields CASGPPLQGPYGYTF.